The sequence of this T cell receptor beta chain was determined in a study of cytomegalovirus exposure and HLA in healthy donors. Whole-study findings and limits: With high specificity and sensitivity, the classifier reportedly diagnosed cytomegalovirus status. Differences between HLA loci emerged in a later analysis of TCR association rates, with DRB1 most and HLA-C fewest.

CDR3 length: 19 residues. Germline CDR1 and CDR2: LGHNA and YNFKEQ. The V segment lost 0 bases and the J segment 7 bases; nucleotides outside the gene matches: 15. Details on this clone: As yet, its antigen is unknown.

The PCR had 60 Vbeta and 13 Jbeta primers. Only in-frame clones appear in the TCRdb table, and some are missing; sequencing was by immunoSEQ multiplex PCR. There are 130,000 to 150,000 clones in the sample; around 76% occur only once, and 2.8% lies in the top ten. The sequence was obtained from a male donor in good health and CMV-seronegative. Sequencing was performed on PBMCs. The chain is built from TRBV4-2 and TRBJ2-1; TRBD2 aligns across 10 bases. The CDR3 protein is CASSQDLMGGAGGPNEQFF. As DNA, the CDR3 is TGTGCCAGCAGCCAAGATTTAATGGGGGGAGCGGGAGGGCCGAATGAGCAGTTCTTC.